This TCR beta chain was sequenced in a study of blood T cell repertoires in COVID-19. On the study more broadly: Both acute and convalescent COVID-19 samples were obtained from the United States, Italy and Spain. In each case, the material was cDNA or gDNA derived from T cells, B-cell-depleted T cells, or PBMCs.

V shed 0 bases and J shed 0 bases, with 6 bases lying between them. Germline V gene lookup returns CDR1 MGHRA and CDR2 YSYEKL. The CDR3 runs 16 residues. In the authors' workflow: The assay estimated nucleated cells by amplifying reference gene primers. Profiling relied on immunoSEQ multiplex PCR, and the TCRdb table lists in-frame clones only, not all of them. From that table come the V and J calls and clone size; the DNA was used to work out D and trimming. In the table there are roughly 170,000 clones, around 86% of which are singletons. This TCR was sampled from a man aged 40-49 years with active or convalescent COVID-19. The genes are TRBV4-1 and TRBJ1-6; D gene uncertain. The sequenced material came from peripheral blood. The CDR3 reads CASSQDSSSYNSPLHF. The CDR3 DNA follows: TGCGCCAGCAGCCAAGATTCCAGCTCCTATAATTCACCCCTCCACTTT.